The 11 T cell receptor beta chains reported below all come from one sample, sequenced in a study of CD8+ T cells in alopecia areata. It was cDNA, reverse transcribed from extracted RNA, that served as the sequencing template. Sequencing used immunoSEQ multiplex PCR; TCRdb keeps in-frame clones, though not all of them. The sample holds roughly 140,000 clones; 51% are singletons and the top ten take over 0.85%. Source: CD4+ T cells sorted from blood, taken at week 0. These receptors all stem from a human donor with alopecia areata.

The V and J genes are TRBV5-6 and TRBJ1-2, with 12 bases that match TRBD1. V was clipped by 2 bases and J by 4 bases; unmatched bases: 6. The CDR3 covers 16 residues. Germline V CDR1 and CDR2: SGHDT, YYEEEE. The DNA of the CDR3 is TGTGCCAGCAGCTTCGGGACAGGGGGCTGGGGCTATGGCTACACCTTC. Translated: CASSFGTGGWGYGYTF. Supplemented by reference TRBV5-6 and TRBJ1-2, the full variable domain reads DAGVTQSPTHLIKTRGQQVTLRCSPKSGHDTVSWYQQALGQGPQFIFQYYEEEERQRGNFPDRFSGHQFPNYSSELNVNALLLGDSALYLCASSFGTGGWGYGYTFGSGTRLTVV.

The gene calls are TRBV4-1 and TRBJ2-7, with 11 bases aligning to TRBD1. Trimming took 1 base from V and 2 from J; bases not matched to a gene: 7. CDR1 MGHRA and CDR2 YSYEKL come from the germline V gene. This CDR3 is 17 amino acids long. The CDR3 loop reads CASSQVWGTGGTYEQYF. Written as DNA, the CDR3 is TGCGCCAGCAGCCAAGTGTGGGGGACAGGGGGAACCTACGAGCAGTACTTC.

This clone was recorded a few times. The rearrangement links TRBV19 to TRBJ2-2, with 7 bases aligning to TRBD1. Germline trimming cut 5 bases from V and 1 base from J; bases unmatched to any gene: 4. CDR3 length: 15 residues. Germline values: CDR1 LNHDA, CDR2 SQIVND (reference sequence). CDR3 sequence reads: CASSPRQGNTGELFF. CDR3 sequence (DNA): TGTGCCAGTAGTCCTCGACAGGGGAACACCGGGGAGCTGTTTTTT.

The chain carries TRBV4-2 and TRBJ2-7, with TRBD2 identical over 11 bases. J gave up 2 bases and V 4 bases, and 4 bases lay outside the gene matches. Germline V gene sequence: CDR1 LGHNA, CDR2 YNFKEQ. The CDR3 covers 15 residues. The CDR3 reads CASSRPGLAAYEQYF. CDR3 DNA: TGTGCCAGCAGCCGACCGGGACTAGCGGCCTACGAGCAGTACTTC.

This clone has just a few counts. The gene calls are TRBV27 and TRBJ2-1; D is possibly TRBD2 (6 bases). From germline, CDR1 is MNHEY and CDR2 SMNVEV (reference sequence). Trimming shortened V by 7 bases and J by 3 bases, and 19 bases separated the two germline ends. This CDR3 spans 16 amino acids. CDR3 in DNA: TGTGCCAGCAATGGCGGGACTCCCAGATACTACAATGAGCAGTTCTTC. This sequence encodes CASNGGTPRYYNEQFF.

This clone has only a few counts. This chain joins TRBV29-1 and TRBJ2-1; 11 nucleotides align to TRBD2. The CDR3 is 20 residues long. Germline V gene data show CDR1 as SQVTM and CDR2 as ANQGSEA. Losses at the gene ends were 4 bases for V and 0 bases for J; bases not matched to a gene: 17. The DNA for the CDR3 is TGCAGCGTTGGGGCGATGGGACTAGCGGAGCGTAAGGGCTCCTACAATGAGCAGTTCTTC. Translated, it gives CSVGAMGLAERKGSYNEQFF.

This clone was observed a handful of times. V and J are TRBV30 and TRBJ2-1; 11 bases are a match to TRBD2. CDR1 and CDR2 from the germline V gene are GTSNPN and SVGIG (reference sequence). The CDR3 extends over 16 amino acids. Trimming took 0 bases from V and 10 from J; bases not matched to a gene: 11. The CDR3 DNA sequence: TGTGCCTGGAGTGTACGACTAGCGGGATCCGCGGGAGAGCAGTTCTTC. Translating gives CAWSVRLAGSAGEQFF.

This sequence joins TRBV27 and TRBJ2-7; TRBD1 aligns across 10 bases. The CDR3 runs to 16 residues. V trimming: 8 bases; J trimming: 5 bases; junction bases outside the gene matches: 15. Looked up from germline, CDR1 is MNHEY and CDR2 is SMNVEV (reference sequence). This CDR3 is CASGVSTGTGVHEQYF. DNA of the CDR3: TGTGCCAGCGGGGTTAGTACCGGGACAGGGGTGCACGAGCAGTACTTC.

The chain carries TRBV30 and TRBJ2-5; 11 bases map to TRBD2. From germline, CDR1 is GTSNPN and CDR2 SVGIG (reference sequence). The V segment lost 8 bases and the J segment 5 bases; nucleotides outside the gene matches: 10. There are 14 residues in the CDR3. The CDR3 region is CAIGLAGNRETQYF. The CDR3 nucleotides read TGTGCCATAGGACTAGCGGGTAATCGGGAGACCCAGTACTTC.

V gene TRBV6-5 combines with J gene TRBJ1-1; no reliable D call. Germline V gene data show CDR1 as MNHEY and CDR2 as SVGAGI. The V end lost 0 bases, the J end lost 3 bases, and 8 bases lay between the germline ends. The CDR3 totals 14 residues. CDR3 coding DNA: TGTGCCAGCAGTTACTCCGGGAGGGACACTGAAGCTTTCTTT. It specifies CASSYSGRDTEAFF.

In nucleotides, the CDR3 is TGTGCCAGCAGCGTAGGGGGCCCCCTTAACAATGAGCAGTTCTTC. As protein: CASSVGGPLNNEQFF. The rearrangement links TRBV9 to TRBJ2-1; weak D call: TRBD1 (5 bases). Per germline, CDR1 SGDLS and CDR2 YYNGEE. V lost 0 bases to trimming and J lost 5 bases, with 12 bases between them. CDR3 length: 15 amino acids. Full variable domain (outside the CDR3, taken from reference TRBV9 and TRBJ2-1): DSGVTQTPKHLITATGQRVTLRCSPRSGDLSVYWYQQSLDQGLQFLIQYYNGEERAKGNILERFSAQQFPDLHSELNLSSLELGDSALYFCASSVGGPLNNEQFFGPGTRLTVL.